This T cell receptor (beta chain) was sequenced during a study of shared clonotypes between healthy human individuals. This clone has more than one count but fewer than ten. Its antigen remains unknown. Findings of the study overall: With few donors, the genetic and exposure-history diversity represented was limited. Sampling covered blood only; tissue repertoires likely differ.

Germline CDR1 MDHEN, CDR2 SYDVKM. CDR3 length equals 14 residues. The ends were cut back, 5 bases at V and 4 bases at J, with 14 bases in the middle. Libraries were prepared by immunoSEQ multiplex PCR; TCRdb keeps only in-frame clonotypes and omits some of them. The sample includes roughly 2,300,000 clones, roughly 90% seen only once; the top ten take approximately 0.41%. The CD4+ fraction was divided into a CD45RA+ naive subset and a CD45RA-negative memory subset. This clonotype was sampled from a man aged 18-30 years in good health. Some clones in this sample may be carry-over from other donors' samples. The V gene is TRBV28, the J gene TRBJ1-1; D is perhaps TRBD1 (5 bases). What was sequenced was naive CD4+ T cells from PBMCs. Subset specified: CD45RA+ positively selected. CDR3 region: CASSLPRGGTEAFF. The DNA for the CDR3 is TGTGCCAGCAGTCTCCCGCGTGGGGGCACTGAAGCTTTCTTT.